This T cell receptor (beta chain) stems from a study of T cells after yellow fever vaccination. Overall study results and limits: Weaker overall was a secondary response that nonetheless peaked faster, on day 5 versus 15. Reappearance after the booster was seen for most primary-vaccination clones, at 96% CD4 and about 90% CD8. Contaminating bulk clonotypes could be abundant in FACS-sorted repertoires.

Many counts were recorded for this clonotype. The antigen is unknown. TCR cDNA, made by 5'RACE template switching, carried an added universal primer site and UMIs. MiXCR, applied by TCRdb to the 5' RACE reads, yields one record per CDR3 protein. The sample records about 69,000 distinct CDR3 sequences, approximately 5.9% being singletons. The CDR3 is made up of 12 amino acids. The V end lost 5 bases, the J end lost 4 bases, and 6 bases lay between the germline ends. CDR1 and CDR2 from the germline V gene are SEHNR and FQNEAQ (reference sequence). This chain uses TRBV7-9 with TRBJ1-3; D gene unclear. Sequenced here: CD4+ T cells sorted from PBMCs, sampled about 2 weeks after the first yellow fever vaccination. The clonotype originates from a man between 18 and 29 years old who received the YFV17D yellow fever vaccine. In DNA, the CDR3 is TGTGCCAGCAGCCCGAGCGGAAACACCATATATTTT. It codes for CASSPSGNTIYF.